The 11 T cell receptor beta chains below all came from one sample that was sequenced in a study of blood T cell repertoires in COVID-19. The protocol was immunoSEQ multiplex PCR, while the TCRdb copy is restricted to in-frame clones and leaves out a portion. The sample includes some 150,000 clones, 85% of them seen just once. The sequenced sample consisted of peripheral blood. The receptors stem from a woman aged 40-49 years with active or convalescent COVID-19.

The genes are TRBV28 and TRBJ1-1; 8 nucleotides align to TRBD1. The CDR3 contains 16 residues. The V gene end was trimmed by 9 bases and the J gene end by 1 base; junction bases not matched to a gene: 13. CDR1 MDHEN and CDR2 SYDVKM come from the germline V gene. CDR3 in amino acids: CASPPGQEGRNTEAFF. The CDR3 nucleotides read TGTGCCAGTCCCCCGGGACAGGAAGGTCGGAACACTGAAGCTTTCTTT.

This sequence joins TRBV2 and TRBJ1-1; a possible D gene is TRBD1 (5 bases). CDR3 length equals 14 residues. Germline CDR1 reads SNHLY; CDR2 reads FYNNEI. V lost 5 bases and J lost 3, with 13 bases in between. The CDR3 here is CASSRLGEDTEAFF. The CDR3 bases are TGTGCCAGCAGTCGGTTAGGGGAGGACACTGAAGCTTTCTTT.

This chain joins TRBV30 and TRBJ2-3; no clear D. Germline CDR1 GTSNPN, CDR2 SVGIG (reference sequence). Trimming shortened V by 7 bases and J by 6 bases, and 11 bases separated the two germline ends. The CDR3 extends over 11 amino acids. The CDR3 DNA is TGTGCCTCTTCGACAACGGATACGCAGTATTTT. Translated: CASSTTDTQYF.

The chain combines TRBV27 with TRBJ1-2, with D tentatively TRBD1 (6 bases). CDR1 is MNHEY, CDR2 SMNVEV, per germline (reference sequence). The length of the CDR3 is 17 residues. Trimming took off 2 bases at V and 7 bases at J, with 23 bases between the two ends. The CDR3 DNA sequence: TGTGCCAGCAGTTTAACGCTAATGGGGGCAGGTTATTCTGGCTACACCTTC. This encodes CASSLTLMGAGYSGYTF.

The chain couples TRBV27 to TRBJ2-3; 8 nucleotides agree with TRBD2. The CDR3 length is 14 residues. With V trimmed by 9 bases and J by 6 bases, 11 bases remained unmatched. Germline loops: CDR1 MNHEY, CDR2 SMNVEV (reference sequence). The CDR3 is CASARAGGSDTQYF. CDR3 coding DNA: TGTGCCAGTGCCCGGGCGGGAGGATCCGATACGCAGTATTTT.

The chain couples TRBV7-9 to TRBJ1-2; TRBD1 matches 11 bases. Unmatched junction bases numbered 2, after V lost 1 base and J lost 4 bases. Germline CDR1 is SEHNR and CDR2 is FQNEAQ (reference sequence). The CDR3 loop spans 15 amino acids. The chain's CDR3 is CASSLGTGGSYGYTF. CDR3 nucleotide sequence: TGTGCCAGCAGCTTAGGGACAGGGGGCTCCTATGGCTACACCTTC. The whole variable domain, filled in from reference TRBV7-9 and TRBJ1-2, reads DTGVSQNPRHKITKRGQNVTFRCDPISEHNRLYWYRQTLGQGPEFLTYFQNEAQLEKSRLLSDRFSAERPKGSFSTLEIQRTEQGDSAMYLCASSLGTGGSYGYTFGSGTRLTVV.

This clone was observed a handful of times. This chain links TRBV12-3 or TRBV12-4 with TRBJ2-3; no reliable D call. V was cut by 5 bases and J by 10 bases, with 13 bases left in between. This CDR3 is 12 amino acids long. DNA of the CDR3: TGTGCCAGCAGTCCCAGGTTGGTGGCGCAGTATTTT. Translation gives CASSPRLVAQYF.

J is TRBJ1-5 and V is TRBV27; TRBD1 aligns across 8 bases. J lost 4 bases, V lost 5 bases, and 7 bases had no gene match. The CDR3 runs 15 residues. Germline V gene sequence: CDR1 MNHEY, CDR2 SMNVEV (reference sequence). The CDR3 loop is CASSGGTGANQPQHF. DNA of the CDR3: TGTGCCAGCAGTGGGGGGACAGGTGCTAATCAGCCCCAGCATTTT.

In DNA form, the CDR3 reads TGTGCCAGCAGCCCTCACCCCCCCCGGGACACAAACCGAAACACCATATATTTT. Amino acids: CASSPHPPRDTNRNTIYF. The chain recombines TRBV3-1 (or the pseudogene TRBV3-2) with TRBJ1-3, with D perhaps matching TRBD1 (6 bases). Trimming pared 4 bases from V and 5 bases from J, leaving 24 bases between. The CDR3 consists of 18 residues. Germline V gene sequence: CDR1 LGHDT, CDR2 YNNKEL (reference sequence).

The chain has TRBV25-1 and TRBJ2-3; D possibly corresponds to TRBD1 (6 bases). The CDR3 length is 17 residues. Trimming shortened V by 6 bases and J by 0 bases, and 19 bases separated the two germline ends. Germline V gene lookup returns CDR1 MGHDK and CDR2 SYGVNS. As DNA, the CDR3 is TGTGCCAGCAGCCCCCCGAAGGGGGTGGGAAGCACAGATACGCAGTATTTT. It codes for CASSPPKGVGSTDTQYF.

V is TRBV5-1 and J is TRBJ2-1, with D possibly being TRBD1 (6 bases). The V end lost 4 bases, the J end lost 6 bases, and 20 bases lay between the germline ends. Germline assignment: CDR1 SGHRS and CDR2 YFSETQ. This CDR3 spans 16 amino acids. This CDR3 is CASSDLPDRVFNEQFF. The CDR3 DNA reads as TGCGCCAGCAGCGACCTACCGGACAGAGTATTCAATGAGCAGTTCTTC.